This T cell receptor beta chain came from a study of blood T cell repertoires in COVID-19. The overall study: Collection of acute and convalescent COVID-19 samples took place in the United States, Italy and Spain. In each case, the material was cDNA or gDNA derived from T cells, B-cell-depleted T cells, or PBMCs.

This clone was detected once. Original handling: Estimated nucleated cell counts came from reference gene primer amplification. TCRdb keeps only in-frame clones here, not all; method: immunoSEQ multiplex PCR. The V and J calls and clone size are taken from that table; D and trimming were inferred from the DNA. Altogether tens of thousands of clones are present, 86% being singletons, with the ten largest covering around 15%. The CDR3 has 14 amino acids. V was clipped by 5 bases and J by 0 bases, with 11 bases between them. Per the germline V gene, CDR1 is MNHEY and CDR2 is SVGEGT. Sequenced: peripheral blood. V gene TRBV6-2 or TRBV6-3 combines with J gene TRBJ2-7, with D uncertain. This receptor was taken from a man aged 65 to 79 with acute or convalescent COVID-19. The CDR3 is CASSPDWSSYEQYF. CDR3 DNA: TGTGCCAGCAGTCCCGACTGGAGCTCCTACGAGCAGTACTTC.